What follows are 31 T cell receptor gamma chains derived from one specimen sequenced in a study of γδ T cells in repeated Plasmodium falciparum infection (dated by TCRdb to the early 2020s). Libraries came from multiplex PCR. Reads for this sample came from an Illumina MiSeq. Public reads were reanalyzed in TCRdb with CATT, and rows carrying the same DNA were merged afterwards. This sample lists approximately 26,000 gamma-chain clones; under 3% were detected once. Roughly 30% of the sample rests with the top ten. For bulk TCR repertoire analysis, Vgamma9/Vdelta2+ and Vdelta2-negative gammadelta T cell populations were flow-sorted out of peripheral blood mononuclear cells. Sequencing input: gamma-delta T cells from blood. These receptors were collected from a pool of human donors (malaria-infected and uninfected, not separated).

This clone was recorded at least ten times. The protein TCRdb gives is from a much larger clone and does not agree with this DNA's translation at residue 5, likely a read error; the protein shown here comes from the DNA. This chain joins TRGV9 and TRGJ1 or TRGJ2. TCRdb supplies no J gene; here it was assigned by aligning the nucleotide sequence to germline. The germline CDR1 and CDR2 sequences are GITISATS and ISYDGTV (reference sequence). The CDR3 loop spans 13 amino acids. The CDR3 loop is CALWGVQGYKKLF. CDR3 DNA: TGTGCCTTGTGGGGGGTGCAAGGGTATAAGAAACTCTTT.

In the case of this clone: This is likely an artifact of a read error, given a far larger clone one base away. Within the sample, other DNA sequences also encode this same CDR3. The rearrangement uses TRGV5 and TRGJ1 or TRGJ2. TCRdb is silent on the J gene; assignment here came from matching the DNA to germline. Germline CDR1 reads VINAFY; CDR2 reads YDVSNSKD. The CDR3 loop spans 15 amino acids. CDR3 nucleotide sequence: TGTGCCACCTGGGACAGGCCGGTTGATTACTATAAGAAACTCTTT. This encodes CATWDRPVDYYKKLF.

Of note for this clone: One base separates it from a far larger clone, so it is likely a read error. The DNA is omitted, as the CDR3 cannot be located on it reliably, and the CDR3 follows TCRdb's listing. CDR3 loop: CALWEAIIIRNSLAVEQHLLSQVSIGRIQHF. No J gene was assigned, while the V gene was called as TRGV9. Germline values: CDR1 GITISATS, CDR2 ISYDGTV (reference sequence). Including both end residues, the CDR3 is 31 amino acids long.

Remarks on this clone: Given a far larger clone just one base away, this is likely a sequencing read error. Other DNA sequences of this sample code for an identical CDR3. The rearrangement joins TRGV9 to TRGJ1 or TRGJ2. The J gene was missing in TCRdb and was found by matching the end of the DNA to germline. This CDR3 has 14 residues. The germline CDR1 and CDR2 sequences are GITISATS and ISYDGTV (reference sequence). The V and J ends lost 10 bases and 0 bases, in that order; junction bases with no gene match: 12. CDR3 loop: CALWRRSNYYKKLF. As DNA, the CDR3 is TGTGCCTTATGGCGGCGTTCGAATTATTATAAGAAACTCTTT.

Details on this clone: The protein given by TCRdb reflects a much larger clone and differs at residue 6 from this DNA's translation, likely from a read error; the protein shown is the DNA's translation. This chain uses TRGV9 with TRGJ1 or TRGJ2. The J gene, not given by TCRdb, was assigned here from a germline match of the nucleotide sequence. Trimming cost V 3 bases and J 3 bases; bases outside gene matches: 8. The germline CDR1 and CDR2 sequences are GITISATS and ISYDGTV (reference sequence). CDR3 length equals 14 residues. This CDR3 reads CALWELLLYYKKLF. The CDR3 nucleotides read TGTGCCTTGTGGGAGTTACTACTTTATTATAAGAAACTCTTT.

This clone was detected ten times or more. A single base separates this from a much larger clone, so it may be a read error. No J gene was assigned, while the V gene was called as TRGV2. From germline, CDR1 is EGSNGY and CDR2 YDSYNSKV. CDR3 length: 13 residues. The CDR3 nucleotides are TGTGCCACCTGGGACGCCCTTTATTATAAGAAGCTCTTT. Translation: CATWDALYYKKLF.

This clone has just a few counts. TCRdb attributes to this sequence the protein of a much larger clone, which differs from the DNA translation at residue 15; a read error is likely, and the protein displayed is translated from the DNA. Other DNA sequences of this sample code for an identical CDR3. No J gene was named, though the V gene is TRGV9. The CDR3 is 17 amino acids. CDR1 is GITISATS and CDR2 is ISYDGTV in the germline V gene (reference sequence). The CDR3 region is CALWEAIQELGKKIRVF. The CDR3 DNA reads as TGTGCCTTGTGGGAGGCGATCCAAGAGTTGGGCAAAAAAATCAGGGTATTT.

This clone was observed a few times. It differs at one base from a far larger clone, so likely a read error. J is TRGJ1 or TRGJ2 and V is TRGV2. In the absence of a J gene in TCRdb, the DNA was matched to germline to assign it here. CDR3 length: 14 amino acids. Germline V gives CDR1 EGSNGY, CDR2 YDSYNSKV. With 0 bases clipped from V and 7 bases from J, the junction kept 9 bases outside the gene matches. The CDR3 nucleotides are TGTGCCACCTGGGACGGGCCGTGGTACTATAAGAAACTCTTT. Protein sequence: CATWDGPWYYKKLF.

At least ten counts were recorded for this clone. V gene TRGV9 combines with J gene TRGJ1 or TRGJ2. The germline V gene has CDR1 GITISATS and CDR2 ISYDGTV (reference sequence). V was pared by 3 bases and J by 3 bases, with 5 bases of the junction left unmatched. The CDR3 totals 13 residues. The CDR3 bases are TGTGCCTTGTGGGAGTCCACTTATTATAAGAAACTCTTT. It encodes CALWESTYYKKLF.

With regard to this clone: TCRdb's protein for this DNA is that of a much larger clone and differs from the translation at residue 4, likely a read error; the protein shown is the DNA translation. The V and J genes are TRGV9 and TRGJ1 or TRGJ2. Here the J gene came from matching the DNA to germline, since TCRdb omits it. The germline CDR1 and CDR2 sequences are GITISATS and ISYDGTV (reference sequence). CDR3 length equals 11 residues. CDR3 nucleotides: TGTGCCTTGAGGGAGGTGTCGGTGAAACTCTTT. This gives the protein CALREVSVKLF.

V and J are TRGV9 and TRGJP. TCRdb carries no J gene annotation; the J gene was assigned here by matching the DNA with germline. The CDR3 has 17 amino acids. J was trimmed by 7 bases and V by 2 bases; bases with no gene match: 8. Germline assignment: CDR1 GITISATS and CDR2 ISYDGTV (reference sequence). Written as DNA, the CDR3 is TGTGCCTTGTGGGAGGCACACCAGGAGTTGGGCAAAAAAATCAAGGTATTT. This encodes CALWEAHQELGKKIKVF.

About this clone itself: A far larger clone lies a single base away; this is likely a read error. The sample holds other DNA sequences that translate to the same CDR3. V gene TRGV2 was called; the J gene was not. The CDR3 sequence is 17 residues long. Germline V gives CDR1 EGSNGY, CDR2 YDSYNSKV. The chain's CDR3 is CATWAPKKELGKKIKVF. CDR3 nucleotides: TGTGCCACCTGGGCCCCCAAGAAAGAGTTGGGCAAAAAAATCAAGGTGTTT.

This clone was seen only a few times. This DNA's translation and the protein TCRdb lists, from a much larger clone, do not match at residue 10, likely due to a read error; the protein shown is translated from the DNA. This sequence joins TRGV9 and TRGJ1 or TRGJ2. Germline V gene lookup returns CDR1 GITISATS and CDR2 ISYDGTV (reference sequence). CDR3 length: 13 amino acids. CDR3 amino acids: CALWEPETYRKLF. CDR3 DNA: TGTGCCTTGTGGGAGCCTGAAACTTATAGGAAACTCTTT.

This clone was observed at least ten times. The rearrangement joins TRGV3 to TRGJ1 or TRGJ2. Trimming at V came to 0 bases and at J to 6 bases, leaving 5 bases not matched to a gene. The V gene's germline CDR1 is VTNTFY and CDR2 YDVSTARD (reference sequence). The CDR3 is 13 amino acids. The CDR3: CATWDRRSYKKLF. The CDR3 bases are TGTGCCACCTGGGACAGGCGGAGTTATAAGAAACTCTTT.

As regards this clone: The same CDR3 arises from other DNA sequences in this sample as well. With the J gene uncalled, the V gene is TRGV9. CDR1 and CDR2 from the germline V gene are GITISATS and ISYDGTV (reference sequence). CDR3 size: 16 residues. Here the CDR3 DNA reads TGTGCCTTGTGGCCTGCACGGGGGTTGGGCAAAAAAATCAAGGTTTTT. As protein: CALWPARGLGKKIKVF.

To note about this clone: The protein that TCRdb holds for this DNA derives from a much larger clone and differs from the translated DNA at residue 10, which likely indicates a read error; the protein shown here is translated from the DNA. V usage is TRGV3 and J usage is TRGJ1 or TRGJ2. The J gene was missing in TCRdb and was found by matching the end of the DNA to germline. Germline V CDR1 and CDR2: VTNTFY, YDVSTARD (reference sequence). Trimming at V came to 1 base and at J to 8 bases, leaving 11 bases not matched to a gene. This CDR3 contains 14 residues. The CDR3 sequence is CATWDSPGGDKKLF. CDR3 DNA sequence: TGTGCCACCTGGGACAGTCCGGGGGGTGATAAGAAACTCTTT.

This clone was detected many times. A far more abundant clone sits one base away, making this likely a read error. V gene assignment gives TRGV4, but the J gene was left uncalled. The germline CDR1 and CDR2 sequences are EGSTGY and YDSYTSSV. The CDR3 has 12 residues. DNA of the CDR3: TGTGCCACCTGGGAAAATTATTATAAGAAGCTCTTT. Protein sequence: CATWENYYKKLF.

This clone was found a few times. The TCRdb protein comes from a much larger clone and disagrees with this DNA's translation at residue 13, likely due to a read error; the protein given here is derived from the DNA. V usage is TRGV9 and J usage is TRGJP2. The J gene comes from matching the DNA to germline here; TCRdb lacks it. CDR1 and CDR2 from the germline V gene are GITISATS and ISYDGTV (reference sequence). This CDR3 region has 18 residues. CDR3 bases: TGTGCCTTGTGGGAGGTGCGTCGGGTAATTAATAGTAATTGGATCAAGACGTTT. Residues: CALWEVRRVINSNWIKTF.

This clone was seen ten or more times. With only one base between it and a far larger clone, this is likely a read error. The chain recombines TRGV3 with TRGJ1 or TRGJ2. The J gene, missing from TCRdb, was assigned here through DNA to germline matching. Germline loops: CDR1 VTNTFY, CDR2 YDVSTARD (reference sequence). The CDR3 runs 16 residues. CDR3 sequence: CATWDRRQDNYYRKLF. The CDR3 nucleotides read TGTGCCACCTGGGACAGGCGACAGGACAATTATTATAGGAAACTCTTT.

This clone was seen many times. The amino acid sequence in TCRdb belongs to a much larger clone and departs from this DNA's translation at residue 12, likely a sequencing read error; the sequence shown is translated from the DNA. The V gene is TRGV2, the J gene TRGJ1 or TRGJ2. The J gene comes from matching the DNA to germline here; TCRdb lacks it. Germline V gene sequence: CDR1 EGSNGY, CDR2 YDSYNSKV. This CDR3 is built from 15 residues. CDR3 coding DNA: TGTGCCACCTGGGACGGGCCCTTGGGCTATTATAGGAAACTCTTT. Protein product: CATWDGPLGYYRKLF.

There are many counts of this clone. The TCRdb record carries a much larger clone's protein, which differs from this DNA's translation at residue 9; a read error is the likely cause, and the protein listed here is the DNA translation. The V gene is listed as TRGV4; no J gene was called. CDR1 EGSTGY and CDR2 YDSYTSSV come from the germline V gene. The CDR3 length is 11 residues. The CDR3 reads CATWDGYKRLF. Written as DNA, the CDR3 is TGTGCCACCTGGGATGGGTATAAGAGACTCTTT.

In this sample, this clone turned up many times. Additional DNA sequences in this sample encode the identical CDR3. The chain is built from TRGV9 and TRGJ1 or TRGJ2. The CDR3 is made up of 14 amino acids. The junction had 11 bases not matched to a gene; V was cut back by 3 bases and J by 6 bases. Germline V gene lookup returns CDR1 GITISATS and CDR2 ISYDGTV (reference sequence). The chain's CDR3 is CALWESAFFYKKLF. In DNA form, the CDR3 reads TGTGCCTTGTGGGAGTCAGCTTTTTTTTATAAGAAACTCTTT.

This clone was picked up a small number of times. TCRdb has a much larger clone's protein, which differs at residue 10 from the translation of this DNA, likely because of a read error; what is shown is the protein translated from the DNA. This chain joins TRGV2 and TRGJP1. As TCRdb names no J gene, one was assigned here on the basis of a DNA match to germline. CDR1 is EGSNGY and CDR2 is YDSYNSKV in the germline V gene. The CDR3 runs to 13 residues. As DNA, the CDR3 is TGTGCCACCTGGGACGGGCTTTGGTGGTCCAAGATATTT. Amino acids: CATWDGLWWSKIF.

This clone was detected a few times. The TCRdb protein, from a much larger clone, departs from this DNA's translation at residue 6, likely by read error; the protein shown derives from the DNA. The sample carries other DNA sequences with the same CDR3. The rearrangement links TRGV2 to TRGJ1 or TRGJ2. The CDR3 sequence is 14 residues long. Germline CDR1 and CDR2: EGSNGY and YDSYNSKV. The CDR3 spells CATWDGRNYYKKLF. In DNA form, the CDR3 reads TGTGCCACCTGGGACGGCCGGAATTATTACAAGAAACTCTTT.

This clone was picked up a small number of times. The mismatch at residues 3 and 7 between this DNA's translation and the TCRdb protein of a much larger clone likely reflects a read error; the protein shown is translated from the DNA. The rearrangement joins TRGV4 to TRGJ1 or TRGJ2. The germline gives CDR1 EGSTGY, CDR2 YDSYTSSV. CDR3 length: 10 residues. The CDR3 sequence is CAAWDCVKLF. The CDR3, as DNA: TGTGCCGCCTGGGATTGTGTGAAACTCTTT.

This clone was picked up a small number of times. TCRdb assigns this DNA the protein of a much larger clone, which departs from its translation at residue 15; this likely reflects a read error, and the protein shown comes from translating the DNA. The J gene is TRGJP2, the V gene TRGV9. Here the J gene came from matching the DNA to germline, since TCRdb omits it. There are 20 residues in the CDR3. Germline V gives CDR1 GITISATS, CDR2 ISYDGTV (reference sequence). CDR3 bases: TGTGCCTTGTGGGAGGTGCGGGGAAGTTACATAGGGAGTAGTGGTTGGATCAAGACGTTT. Its protein is CALWEVRGSYIGSSGWIKTF.

This clone was counted many times. The rearrangement links TRGV5 to TRGJ1 or TRGJ2. The CDR3 is made up of 14 amino acids. J was trimmed by 8 bases and V by 1 base; bases with no gene match: 11. From germline, CDR1 is VINAFY and CDR2 YDVSNSKD. The CDR3 nucleotides read TGTGCCACCTGGGACAGCGGCACTCGGGATAAGAAACTCTTT. Translating it yields CATWDSGTRDKKLF.

This clone was observed at least ten times. The chain carries TRGV4 and TRGJ1 or TRGJ2. Germline V gene data show CDR1 as EGSTGY and CDR2 as YDSYTSSV. V was clipped by 4 bases and J by 0 bases; unmatched bases: 3. This CDR3 spans 13 amino acids. CDR3 loop: CATWESNYYKKLF. The CDR3 DNA reads as TGTGCCACCTGGGAATCGAATTATTATAAGAAACTCTTT.

In its sample, this clone was seen many times. This DNA's translation differs at residue 7 from TCRdb's protein, which comes from a much larger clone; a read error is likely, and the protein shown is translated from the DNA. J is TRGJ1 or TRGJ2 and V is TRGV9. The germline gives CDR1 GITISATS, CDR2 ISYDGTV (reference sequence). CDR3 size: 12 residues. In DNA form, the CDR3 reads TGTGCCTTGTGGGTGAATTGTTATAAGAAACTCTTT. Translated: CALWVNCYKKLF.

This clone was observed many times. CDR3 bases: TGTGCCACCTGGGACTTTCGACCTTATTATAAGAAACTCTTT. Encoded protein: CATWDFRPYYKKLF. J is TRGJ1 or TRGJ2 and V is TRGV3. The germline gives CDR1 VTNTFY, CDR2 YDVSTARD (reference sequence). V gave up 3 bases and J gave up 3 bases; unmatched junction bases: 8. This CDR3 has 14 amino acids.

This clone was detected ten times or more. The CDR3 loop reads CATWDGRPHYYKKLF. The CDR3 nucleotides read TGTGCCACCTGGGACGGGCGGCCTCATTATTATAAGAAACTCTTT. V usage is TRGV2 and J usage is TRGJ1 or TRGJ2. The CDR3 length is 15 residues. V lost 0 bases, J lost 2 bases, and 7 bases stayed unmatched. Looked up from germline, CDR1 is EGSNGY and CDR2 is YDSYNSKV.